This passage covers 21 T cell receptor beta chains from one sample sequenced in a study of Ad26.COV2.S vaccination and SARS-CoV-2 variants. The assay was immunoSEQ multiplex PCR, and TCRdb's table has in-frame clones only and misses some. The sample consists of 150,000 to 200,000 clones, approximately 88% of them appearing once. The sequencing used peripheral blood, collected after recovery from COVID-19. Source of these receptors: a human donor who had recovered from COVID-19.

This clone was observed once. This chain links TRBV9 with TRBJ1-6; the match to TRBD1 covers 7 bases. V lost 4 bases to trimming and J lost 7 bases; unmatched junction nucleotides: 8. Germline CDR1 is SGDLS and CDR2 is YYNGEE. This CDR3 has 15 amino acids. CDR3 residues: CASSPLTGLNSPLHF. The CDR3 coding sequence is TGTGCCAGCAGCCCCCTGACAGGGTTGAATTCACCCCTCCACTTT. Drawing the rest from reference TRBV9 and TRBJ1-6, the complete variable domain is DSGVTQTPKHLITATGQRVTLRCSPRSGDLSVYWYQQSLDQGLQFLIQYYNGEERAKGNILERFSAQQFPDLHSELNLSSLELGDSALYFCASSPLTGLNSPLHFGNGTRLTVT.

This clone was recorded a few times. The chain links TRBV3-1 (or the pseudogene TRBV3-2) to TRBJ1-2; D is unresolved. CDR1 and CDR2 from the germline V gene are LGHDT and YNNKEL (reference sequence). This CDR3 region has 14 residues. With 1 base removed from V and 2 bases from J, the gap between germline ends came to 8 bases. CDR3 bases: TGTGCCAGCAGCCAAGGCAGTACAAACTATGGCTACACCTTC. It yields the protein CASSQGSTNYGYTF.

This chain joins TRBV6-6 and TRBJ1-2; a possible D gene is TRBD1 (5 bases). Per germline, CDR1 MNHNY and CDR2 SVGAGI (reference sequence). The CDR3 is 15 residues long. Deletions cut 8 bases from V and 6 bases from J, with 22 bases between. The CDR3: CASAERLSGLNGYTF. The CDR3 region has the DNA TGTGCCAGCGCCGAACGTTTATCGGGGCTAAATGGCTACACCTTC.

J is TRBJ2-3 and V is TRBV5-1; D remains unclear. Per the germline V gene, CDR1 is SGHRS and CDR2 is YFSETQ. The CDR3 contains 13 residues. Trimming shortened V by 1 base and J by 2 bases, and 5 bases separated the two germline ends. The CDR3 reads CASSLSDTDTQYF. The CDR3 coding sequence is TGCGCCAGCAGCTTGAGTGACACAGATACGCAGTATTTT.

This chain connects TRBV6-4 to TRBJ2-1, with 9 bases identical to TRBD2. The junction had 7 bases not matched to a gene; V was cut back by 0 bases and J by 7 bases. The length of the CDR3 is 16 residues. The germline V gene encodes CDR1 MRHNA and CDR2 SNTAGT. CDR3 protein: CASSDSSSGSFNEQFF. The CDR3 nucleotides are TGTGCCAGCAGTGACTCGAGTAGCGGGAGTTTTAATGAGCAGTTCTTC.

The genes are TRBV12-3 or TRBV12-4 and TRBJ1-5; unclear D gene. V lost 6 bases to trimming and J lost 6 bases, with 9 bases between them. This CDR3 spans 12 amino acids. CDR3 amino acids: CASSLQSQPQHF. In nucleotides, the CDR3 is TGTGCCAGCAGCCTTCAGTCTCAGCCCCAGCATTTT.

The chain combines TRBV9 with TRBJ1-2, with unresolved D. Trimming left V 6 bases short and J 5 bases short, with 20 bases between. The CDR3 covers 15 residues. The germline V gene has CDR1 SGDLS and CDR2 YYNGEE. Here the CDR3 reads CASTPSAEGGYGYTF. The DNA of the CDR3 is TGTGCCAGCACCCCGTCTGCGGAGGGCGGGTATGGCTACACCTTC. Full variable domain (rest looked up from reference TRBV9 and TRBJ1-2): DSGVTQTPKHLITATGQRVTLRCSPRSGDLSVYWYQQSLDQGLQFLIQYYNGEERAKGNILERFSAQQFPDLHSELNLSSLELGDSALYFCASTPSAEGGYGYTFGSGTRLTVV.

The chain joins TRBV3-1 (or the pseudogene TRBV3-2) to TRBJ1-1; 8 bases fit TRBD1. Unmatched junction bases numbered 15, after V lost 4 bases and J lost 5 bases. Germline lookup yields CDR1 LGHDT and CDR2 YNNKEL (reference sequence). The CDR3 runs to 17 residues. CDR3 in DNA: TGTGCCAGCAGCCCCGATCAGGGGGCAGGTCGGTGGACTGAAGCTTTCTTT. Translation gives CASSPDQGAGRWTEAFF.

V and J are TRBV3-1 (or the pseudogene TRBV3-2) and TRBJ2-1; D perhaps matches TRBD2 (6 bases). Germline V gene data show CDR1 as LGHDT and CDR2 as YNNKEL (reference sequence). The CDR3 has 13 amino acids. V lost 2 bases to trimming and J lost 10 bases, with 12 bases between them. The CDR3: CASSQLLAAEQFF. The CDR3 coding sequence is TGTGCCAGCAGCCAATTACTAGCAGCGGAGCAGTTCTTC.

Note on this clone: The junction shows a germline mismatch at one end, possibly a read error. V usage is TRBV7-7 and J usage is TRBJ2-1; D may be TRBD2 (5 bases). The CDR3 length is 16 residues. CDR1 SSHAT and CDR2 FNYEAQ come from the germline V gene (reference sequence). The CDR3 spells CASSLKTGSSYNEQFF. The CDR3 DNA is TGTGCTAGCAGCTTAAAAACGGGGAGCTCCTACAATGAGCAGTTCTTC.

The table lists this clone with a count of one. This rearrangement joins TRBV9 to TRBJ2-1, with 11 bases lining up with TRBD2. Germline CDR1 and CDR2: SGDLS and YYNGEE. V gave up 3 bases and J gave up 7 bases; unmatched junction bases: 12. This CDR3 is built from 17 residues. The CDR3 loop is CASSAQTSGVISNEQFF. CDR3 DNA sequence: TGTGCCAGCAGCGCCCAGACTAGCGGGGTTATTAGTAATGAGCAGTTCTTC.

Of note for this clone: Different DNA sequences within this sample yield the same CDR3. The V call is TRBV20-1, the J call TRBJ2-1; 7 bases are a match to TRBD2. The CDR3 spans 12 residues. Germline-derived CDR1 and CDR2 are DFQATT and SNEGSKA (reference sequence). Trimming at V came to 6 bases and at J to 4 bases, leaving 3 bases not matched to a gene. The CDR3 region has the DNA TGCAGTGCAAGTAGCGGGTACAATGAGCAGTTCTTC. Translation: CSASSGYNEQFF.

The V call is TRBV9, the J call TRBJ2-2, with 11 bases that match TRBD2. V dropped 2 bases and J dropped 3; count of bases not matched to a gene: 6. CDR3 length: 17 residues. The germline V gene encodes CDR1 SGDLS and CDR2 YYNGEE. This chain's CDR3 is CASSVFSGGDYTGELFF. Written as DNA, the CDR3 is TGTGCCAGCAGCGTGTTTAGCGGGGGGGATTACACCGGGGAGCTGTTTTTT. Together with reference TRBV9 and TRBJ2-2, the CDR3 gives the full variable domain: DSGVTQTPKHLITATGQRVTLRCSPRSGDLSVYWYQQSLDQGLQFLIQYYNGEERAKGNILERFSAQQFPDLHSELNLSSLELGDSALYFCASSVFSGGDYTGELFFGEGSRLTVL.

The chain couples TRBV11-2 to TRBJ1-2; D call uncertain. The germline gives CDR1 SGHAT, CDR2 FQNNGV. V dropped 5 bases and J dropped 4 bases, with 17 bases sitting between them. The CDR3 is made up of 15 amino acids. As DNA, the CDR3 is TGTGCCAGCAGCCCAAAGCCGGAGACCGTCTATGGCTACACCTTC. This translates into CASSPKPETVYGYTF.

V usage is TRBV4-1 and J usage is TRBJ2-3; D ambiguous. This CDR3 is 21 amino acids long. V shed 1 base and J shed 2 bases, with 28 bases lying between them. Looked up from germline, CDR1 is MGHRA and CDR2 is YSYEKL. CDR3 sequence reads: CASSQVDATVISTTDTDTQYF. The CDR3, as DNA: TGCGCCAGCAGCCAAGTTGATGCAACAGTCATCTCAACTACGGACACAGATACGCAGTATTTT.

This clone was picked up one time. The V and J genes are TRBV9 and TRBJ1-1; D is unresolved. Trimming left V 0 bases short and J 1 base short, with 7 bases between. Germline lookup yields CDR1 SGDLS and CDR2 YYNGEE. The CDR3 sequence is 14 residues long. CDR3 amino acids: CASSVAGQNTEAFF. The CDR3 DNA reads TGTGCCAGCAGCGTAGCTGGGCAGAACACTGAAGCTTTCTTT. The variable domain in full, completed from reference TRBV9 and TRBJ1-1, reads DSGVTQTPKHLITATGQRVTLRCSPRSGDLSVYWYQQSLDQGLQFLIQYYNGEERAKGNILERFSAQQFPDLHSELNLSSLELGDSALYFCASSVAGQNTEAFFGQGTRLTVV.

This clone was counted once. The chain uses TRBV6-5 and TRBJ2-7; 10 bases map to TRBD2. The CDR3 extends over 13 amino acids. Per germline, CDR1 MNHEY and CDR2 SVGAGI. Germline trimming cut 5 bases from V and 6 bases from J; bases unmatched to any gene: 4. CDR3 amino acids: CASSLAGAGEQYF. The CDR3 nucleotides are TGTGCCAGCAGTCTAGCGGGAGCGGGCGAGCAGTACTTC.

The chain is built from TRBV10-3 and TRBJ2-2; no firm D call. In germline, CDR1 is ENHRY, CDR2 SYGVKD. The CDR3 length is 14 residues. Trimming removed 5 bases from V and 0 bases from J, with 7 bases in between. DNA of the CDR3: TGTGCCATCAGTCTCATATCGAACACCGGGGAGCTGTTTTTT. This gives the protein CAISLISNTGELFF.

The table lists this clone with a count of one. CDR3 residues: CASSQDGARNEKLFF. The CDR3 coding sequence is TGTGCCAGCAGCCAAGACGGGGCACGTAATGAAAAACTGTTTTTT. The chain carries TRBV4-2 and TRBJ1-4, with a possible D match to TRBD1 (5 bases). The CDR3 length is 15 residues. The germline V gene encodes CDR1 LGHNA and CDR2 YNFKEQ. V was cut by 0 bases and J by 4 bases, with 9 bases left in between.

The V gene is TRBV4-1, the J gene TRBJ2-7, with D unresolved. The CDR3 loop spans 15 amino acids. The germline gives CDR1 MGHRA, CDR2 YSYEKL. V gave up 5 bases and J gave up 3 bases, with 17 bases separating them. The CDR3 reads CASSVVDTRVYEQYF. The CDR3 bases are TGCGCCAGCAGCGTCGTGGATACCCGCGTCTACGAGCAGTACTTC.

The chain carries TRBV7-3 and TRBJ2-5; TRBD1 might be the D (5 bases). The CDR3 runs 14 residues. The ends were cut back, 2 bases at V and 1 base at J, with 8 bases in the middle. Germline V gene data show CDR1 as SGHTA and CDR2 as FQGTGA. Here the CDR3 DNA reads TGTGCCAGCAGCTTAGACAGCTTCCAAGAGACCCAGTACTTC. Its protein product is CASSLDSFQETQYF.